This T cell receptor (beta chain) was profiled in a study of shared clonotypes between healthy human individuals. Profiling relied on immunoSEQ multiplex PCR, and the TCRdb table lists in-frame clones only, not all of them. This sample carries under 200,000 clones, 85% to 95% of them seen once, and the ten largest clones take 0.065% to 0.07%. Germline values: CDR1 LNHDA, CDR2 SQIVND (reference sequence). The CDR3 is 13 amino acids. The sample taken for sequencing was naive CD4+ T cells sorted from blood. The sample's subset: CD45RA+ positively selected. The origin of this receptor is a woman in her thirties in good health. The rearrangement uses TRBV19 and TRBJ2-5; TRBD1 matches 7 bases. The assigned J gene may be wrong: the sequence end matches TRBJ2-7 better. The CDR3 nucleotides are TGTGCCGTAAGCCGGGACAGATCCTACGAGCAGTACTTC. Protein sequence: CAVSRDRSYEQYF.